The clone carrying this T cell receptor (beta chain) has at least ten counts. CDR3 length equals 12 residues. The germline V gene encodes CDR1 SQVTM and CDR2 ANQGSEA. V gave up 4 bases and J gave up 6 bases, with 10 bases separating them. Researchers prepared the TCRbeta library using unique molecular identifiers, the study reports. TCRdb redid the calling of the PCR reads with MiXCR, one entry per CDR3 protein. This table has approximately 510,000 distinct CDR3 sequences, about 16% appearing once. This record comes from a study of T-cell reconstitution after alpha-beta-depleted transplantation in children.

The rearrangement uses TRBV29-1 and TRBJ1-5; D not resolved. The sample here was PBMCs from the stem cell graft donor, taken from the stem cell graft. The sequence was collected from a human donor who donated a stem cell graft to a child with acute lymphoblastic leukemia. The CDR3 coding sequence is TGCAGCGTTGGGGAAGGATTTCAGCCCCAGCATTTT. Amino acids: CSVGEGFQPQHF.